This TCR beta chain is from a study of cytomegalovirus exposure and HLA in healthy donors. Remarks on this clone: The target antigen is unknown.

Germline CDR1 and CDR2: SEHNR and FQNEAQ (reference sequence). This CDR3 is 12 amino acids long. V gave up 5 bases and J gave up 11 bases, with 15 bases separating them. It was with 60 Vbeta and 13 Jbeta primers that the PCR ran. The repertoire was sequenced with immunoSEQ multiplex PCR; TCRdb's copy has only in-frame clones and lacks some. Of about 200,000 clones detected, roughly 80% appear once; the ten largest clones hold 2.5% to 3%. The study's findings and limits: Later analysis associated a missense DCLRE1C variant with TCR beta V- and J-gene trimming. Previously analyzed data showed that most TCR beta V segments were productive at a frequency of about 90% or about 30%.

The clonotype originates from a man under 40 in good health and CMV-seronegative. The sample was PBMCs. The chain uses TRBV7-9 and TRBJ2-5, with a possible D match to TRBD1 (6 bases). CDR3 in DNA: TGTGCCAGCAGCCCGGGACATCTAGAGCAGTACTTC. Protein: CASSPGHLEQYF.